The present entry profiles one T cell receptor beta chain with its context. This clonotype was counted a few times. Which antigen it targets is not known. One base away there is no much larger clone; base qualities are not given. The CDR3 has 15 amino acids, counting the end cysteine and phenylalanine. Here the CDR3 DNA is all that survives: 45 bases in frame from base 1. From a lookup of the germline V gene (reference sequence), CDR1 and CDR2 are SEHNR and FQNEAQ. From V the trimming removes 4 bases and from J it removes 1 base, while the gene matches leave 5 bases of the junction unaccounted for. The source of the sample is a study of response to subunit inactivated influenza vaccine (dated by TCRdb to 2017 to 2018). Broadly, across the study: The study used deep quantitative T cell receptor repertoire profiling to track responses to a trivalent subunit inactivated influenza vaccine. What the work shows at the level of the full study, not this receptor alone: It was suggested by the authors that each seasonal influenza vaccination may recruit only a limited number of new T cells.

The library was prepared using RT-PCR. The sequencer was an Illumina HiSeq 2500. Using fastp at Q25 and MiXCR, TCRdb reprocessed the public reads and kept productive beta chains. Entries are consolidated by CDR3 protein sequence, retaining the most common genes and DNA. The sample contains under 800,000 distinct CDR3 sequences, approximately 14% of them found a single time. The top ten clones comprise around 7% of the sample. The chain is encoded by TRBV7-9 joined to TRBJ2-5, and 8 bases in between align with TRBD1. The source of this sequence is a man over 45 who received an inactivated influenza vaccine. Donor details come from another sample of the same person, matched by shared clones. The source material was PBMCs from blood, sampled approximately 15 days before vaccination. The CDR3 in this case is CASSSPDRVQETQYF. In nucleotide form, the sequence is TGTGCCAGCAGCTCCCCGGACAGGGTCCAAGAGACCCAGTACTTC.